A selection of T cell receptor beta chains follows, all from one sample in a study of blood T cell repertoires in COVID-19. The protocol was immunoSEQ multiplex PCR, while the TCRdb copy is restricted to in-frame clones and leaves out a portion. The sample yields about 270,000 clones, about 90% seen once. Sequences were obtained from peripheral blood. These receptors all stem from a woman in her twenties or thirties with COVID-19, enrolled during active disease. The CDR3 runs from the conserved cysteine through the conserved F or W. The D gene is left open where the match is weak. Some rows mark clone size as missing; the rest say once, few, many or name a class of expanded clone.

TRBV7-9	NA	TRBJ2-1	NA	TGTGCCAGCAGCTTAGGCGGCAGGGGGGATGAGCAGTTCTTC	CASSLGGRGDEQFF
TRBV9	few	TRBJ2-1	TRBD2	TGTGCCAGCAGCGCAGGACTAGCGGGGGTGAAGTTCTTC	CASSAGLAGVKFF
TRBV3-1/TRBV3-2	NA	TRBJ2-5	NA	TGTGCCAGCTCCCTTCGGGGGACCCAAGAGACCCAGTACTTC	CASSLRGTQETQYF
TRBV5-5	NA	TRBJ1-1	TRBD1	TGTGCCAGCAGCCTCGGCTTAGCTGGACAGGGGAACACTGAAGCTTTCTTT	CASSLGLAGQGNTEAFF
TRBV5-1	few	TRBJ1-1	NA	TGCGCCAGCAGCTTGGGGGGCCCGAACACTGAAGCTTTCTTT	CASSLGGPNTEAFF
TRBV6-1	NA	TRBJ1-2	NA	TGTGCCAGCAGTGATGTGTTGGCGGCGGGGAACTATGGCTACACCTTC	CASSDVLAAGNYGYTF
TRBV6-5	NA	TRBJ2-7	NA	TGTGCCAGCAGTTACTCGATCAGAACCTACGAGCAGTACTTC	CASSYSIRTYEQYF
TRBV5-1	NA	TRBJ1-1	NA	TGCGCCAGCAGCTTGGAGGGAGCGGACACTGAAGCTTTCTTT	CASSLEGADTEAFF
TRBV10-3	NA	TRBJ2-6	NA	TGTGCCATCAAGGGAGACAATGCAGGGGCCAACGTCCTGACTTTC	CAIKGDNAGANVLTF
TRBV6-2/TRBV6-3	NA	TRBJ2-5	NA	TGTGCCAGCAGTTACCCCGACTCTCAAGAGACCCAGTACTTC	CASSYPDSQETQYF
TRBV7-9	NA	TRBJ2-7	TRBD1	TGTGCCAGCAGCTACTTCCAGGGGGTGGCTTCCTACGAGCAGTACTTC	CASSYFQGVASYEQYF
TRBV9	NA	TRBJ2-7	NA	TGTGCCAGCAGCGTAGCTCAGGGGATCCACGAGCAGTACTTC	CASSVAQGIHEQYF
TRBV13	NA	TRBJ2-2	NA	TGTGCCAGCAGCCCGGACAGCCCGAACACCGGGGAGCTGTTTTTT	CASSPDSPNTGELFF
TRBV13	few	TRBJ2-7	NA	TGTGCCAGCAGCTTAGGCGGGCGGGGGCCCACCTACGAGCAGTACTTC	CASSLGGRGPTYEQYF
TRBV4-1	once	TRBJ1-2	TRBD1	TGCGCCAGCAGCCCGACAGGGGGCGACTATGGCTACACCTTC	CASSPTGGDYGYTF
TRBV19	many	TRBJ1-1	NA	TGTGCCAGTAGACCCGGGGTGGGTGCAGCTTTCTTT	CASRPGVGAAFF
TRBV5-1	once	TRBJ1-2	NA	TGCGCCAGCAGCTTGGAGACTGTAGGCTATGGCTACACCTTC	CASSLETVGYGYTF
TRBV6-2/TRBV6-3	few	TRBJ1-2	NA	TGTGCCAGCAGTTCCCTCCTCGCGGGCGGCTACACCTTC	CASSSLLAGGYTF
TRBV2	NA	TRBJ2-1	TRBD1	TGTGCCAGCAGTTATTACAGGGGGAATGAGCAGTTCTTC	CASSYYRGNEQFF
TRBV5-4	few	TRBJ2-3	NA	TGTGCCAGCAGCTTGAAGAGCAGGGCGGATACGCAGTATTTT	CASSLKSRADTQYF
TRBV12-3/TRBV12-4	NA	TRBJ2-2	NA	TGTGCCAGCAGTTCATGGGCCCACGGGGAGCTGTTTTTT	CASSSWAHGELFF
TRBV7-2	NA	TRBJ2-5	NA	TGTGCCAGCAGCTTGGTCCTCGGGGGGCCAGGTGAGACCCAGTACTTC	CASSLVLGGPGETQYF
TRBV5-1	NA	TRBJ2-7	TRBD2	TGCGCCAGCAGCTTTGGACTAGCGGGGGTAGGCTACGAGCAGTACTTC	CASSFGLAGVGYEQYF
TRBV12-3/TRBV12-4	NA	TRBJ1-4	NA	TGTGCCAGCAACATAGACAGGTCTCAACTGTTTTTT	CASNIDRSQLFF
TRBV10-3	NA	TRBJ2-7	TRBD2	TGTGCCATCAGTGAGTCCCTAGCGGGGGGAGCAGGCGACGAGCAGTACTTC	CAISESLAGGAGDEQYF
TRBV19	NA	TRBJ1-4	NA	TGTGCCAGTACTCTGACCGACTCGGGTAATGAAAAACTGTTTTTT	CASTLTDSGNEKLFF